Following are 3 T cell receptor beta chains from one sample sequenced in a study of blood T cell repertoires in COVID-19. Sequencing was performed with immunoSEQ multiplex PCR; in TCRdb, only in-frame clones are kept and a portion is missing. The profile covers under 550,000 clones, with approximately 90% appearing a single time and approximately 0.92% taken by the ten largest. The specimen was peripheral blood. These receptors were taken from a man younger than 35 with COVID-19, enrolled during active disease.

This chain links TRBV11-2 with TRBJ1-1; D call uncertain. The CDR3 has 16 residues. V was clipped by 4 bases and J by 0 bases, with 15 bases between them. CDR1 and CDR2 from the germline V gene are SGHAT and FQNNGV. The CDR3 loop is CASSSFPASLNTEAFF. The CDR3 DNA reads as TGTGCCAGCAGCTCATTCCCAGCGAGCTTGAACACTGAAGCTTTCTTT.

This chain joins TRBV5-4 and TRBJ2-2, with 7 bases lining up with TRBD1. This CDR3 has 14 residues. Unmatched junction bases numbered 3, after V lost 4 bases and J lost 3 bases. The germline V gene has CDR1 SGHNT and CDR2 YYREEE (reference sequence). In DNA form, the CDR3 reads TGTGCCAGCAGCACGGGACAGTACACCGGGGAGCTGTTTTTT. Protein product: CASSTGQYTGELFF.

The rearrangement joins TRBV2 to TRBJ1-2; no clear D. The length of the CDR3 is 14 residues. The germline V gene has CDR1 SNHLY and CDR2 FYNNEI. Between the trimmed V and J ends, which lost 3 bases and 6 bases, there was a span of 14 bases. CDR3 protein: CASSDPRGPHGYTF. For the CDR3, the DNA is TGTGCCAGCAGTGACCCCCGGGGTCCCCATGGCTACACCTTC.